This TCR beta chain was identified in a study of response to subunit inactivated influenza vaccine. Notes on the study in general: After each seasonal influenza vaccination, few new T cells are recruited, the authors suggested.

The J segment lost 1 base and the V segment lost 0 bases, leaving 4 bases of the junction unmatched. This CDR3 region has 15 residues. The germline V gene has CDR1 SGDLS and CDR2 YYNGEE. Using its own MiXCR run on the RT-PCR reads, TCRdb lists one record per CDR3 protein. The table includes under 850,000 distinct CDR3 sequences, roughly 18% detected once. Turning to this clonotype: As yet, its antigen is unknown.

This TCR derives from a man aged 45-60 years who received an inactivated influenza vaccine. The sequences come from PBMCs from blood, collected 5 days after vaccination. This sequence joins TRBV9 and TRBJ2-7; 7 bases line up with TRBD2. The CDR3 coding sequence is TGTGCCAGCAGCGTAGGGGGGGGGACGTCCTACGAGCAGTACTTC. Its translation is CASSVGGGTSYEQYF.